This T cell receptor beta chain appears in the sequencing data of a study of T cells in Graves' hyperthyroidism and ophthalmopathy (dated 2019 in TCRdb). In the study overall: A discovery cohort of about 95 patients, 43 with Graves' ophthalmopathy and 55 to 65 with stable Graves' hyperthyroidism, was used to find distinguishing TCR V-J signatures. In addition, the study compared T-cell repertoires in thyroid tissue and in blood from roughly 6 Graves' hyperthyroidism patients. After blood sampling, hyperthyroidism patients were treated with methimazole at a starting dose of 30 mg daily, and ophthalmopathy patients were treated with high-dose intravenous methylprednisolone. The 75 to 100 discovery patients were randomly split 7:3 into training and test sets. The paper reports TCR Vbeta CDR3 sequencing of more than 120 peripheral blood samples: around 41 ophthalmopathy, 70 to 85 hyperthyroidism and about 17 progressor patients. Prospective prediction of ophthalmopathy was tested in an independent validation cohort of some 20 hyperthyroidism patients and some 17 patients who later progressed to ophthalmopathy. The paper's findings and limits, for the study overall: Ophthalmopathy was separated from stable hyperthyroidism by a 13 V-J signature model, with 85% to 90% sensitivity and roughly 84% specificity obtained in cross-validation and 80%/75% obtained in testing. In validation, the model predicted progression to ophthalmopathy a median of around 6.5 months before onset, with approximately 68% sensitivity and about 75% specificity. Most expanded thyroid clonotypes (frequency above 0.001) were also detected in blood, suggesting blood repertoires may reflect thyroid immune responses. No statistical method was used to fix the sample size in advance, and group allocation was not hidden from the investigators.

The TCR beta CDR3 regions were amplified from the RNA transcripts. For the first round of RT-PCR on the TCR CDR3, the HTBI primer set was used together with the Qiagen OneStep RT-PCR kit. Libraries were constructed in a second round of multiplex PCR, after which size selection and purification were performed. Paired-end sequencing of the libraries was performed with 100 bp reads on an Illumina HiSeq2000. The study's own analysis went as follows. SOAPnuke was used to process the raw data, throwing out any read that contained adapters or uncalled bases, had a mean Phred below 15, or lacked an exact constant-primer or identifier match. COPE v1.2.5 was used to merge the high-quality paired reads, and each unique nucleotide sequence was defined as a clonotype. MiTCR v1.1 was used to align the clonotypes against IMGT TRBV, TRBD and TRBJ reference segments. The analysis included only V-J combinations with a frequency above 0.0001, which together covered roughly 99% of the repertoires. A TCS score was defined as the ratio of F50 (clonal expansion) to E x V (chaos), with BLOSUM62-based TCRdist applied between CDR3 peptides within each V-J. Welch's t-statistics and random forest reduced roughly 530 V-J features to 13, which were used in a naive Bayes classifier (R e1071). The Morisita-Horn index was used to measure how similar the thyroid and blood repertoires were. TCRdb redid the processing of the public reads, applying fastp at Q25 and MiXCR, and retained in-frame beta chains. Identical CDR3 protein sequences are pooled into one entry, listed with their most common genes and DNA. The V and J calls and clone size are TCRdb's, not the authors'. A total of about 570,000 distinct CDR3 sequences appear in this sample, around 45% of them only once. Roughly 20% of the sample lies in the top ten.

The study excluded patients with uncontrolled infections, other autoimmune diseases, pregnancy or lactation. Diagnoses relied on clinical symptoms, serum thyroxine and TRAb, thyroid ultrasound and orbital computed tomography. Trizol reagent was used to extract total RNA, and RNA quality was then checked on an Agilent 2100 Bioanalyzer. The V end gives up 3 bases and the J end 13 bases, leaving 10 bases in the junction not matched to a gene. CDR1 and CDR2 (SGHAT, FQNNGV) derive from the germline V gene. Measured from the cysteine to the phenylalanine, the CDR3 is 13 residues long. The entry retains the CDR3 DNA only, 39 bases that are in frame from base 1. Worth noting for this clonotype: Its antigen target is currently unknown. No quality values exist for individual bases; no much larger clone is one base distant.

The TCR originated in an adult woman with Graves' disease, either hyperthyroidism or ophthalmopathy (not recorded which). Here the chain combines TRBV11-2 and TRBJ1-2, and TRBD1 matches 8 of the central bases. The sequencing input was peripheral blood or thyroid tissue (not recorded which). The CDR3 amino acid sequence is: CASSLSGTGSLTF. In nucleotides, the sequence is TGTGCCAGCAGCTTGTCCGGGACAGGTAGTCTCACCTTC.